This TCR beta chain is drawn from a study of shared clonotypes between healthy human individuals. To note about this clone: A far larger clone is one base from this, pointing to a likely read error. The sample has other DNA sequences that encode this CDR3 too.

It was at deep level that the assay was run. Unsorted PBMCs provided DNA that was sequenced on ten immunoSEQ deep assay plates. Profiled with immunoSEQ multiplex PCR; TCRdb holds only in-frame clones, not every one. This sample yields about 490,000 clones, of which over 70% are seen a single time; about 13% belongs to the top ten. CDR1 LNHDA and CDR2 SQIVND come from the germline V gene (reference sequence). CDR3 length equals 15 residues. This sequence originates from a woman between 40 and 55 years old in good health. Some clones in this sample may be carry-over from other donors' samples. The rearrangement links TRBV19 to TRBJ1-5, with a weak D call TRBD1 (5 bases). Sequenced input: PBMCs. The CDR3 DNA reads as TGTGCCAGTAGCTGGGGACGCTCTAGCAATCAACCCCAGCATTTT. Its protein product is CASSWGRSSNQPQHF.